Listed here is a single T cell receptor beta chain. Antigen: not known. V was clipped by 5 bases and J by 5 bases; unmatched bases: 9. From germline, CDR1 is MNHEY and CDR2 SMNVEV (reference sequence). The CDR3 loop spans 16 amino acids. The authors amplified TCR beta CDR3 by multiplex PCR with 32 V and 13 J primers. MiXCR was run by TCRdb on the multiplex PCR reads, yielding one entry per CDR3 protein. The table lists around 3,000 distinct CDR3 sequences, roughly a quarter of them singletons, with roughly 10% in the top ten. Bulk tumor genomic DNA constituted the template, at 550 to 750 ng per sample. Several biopsies per primary tumor, spaced far apart, were taken during surgery. Curative surgical treatment was performed in patients who had newly diagnosed, untreated non-small cell lung cancer. This record belongs to a study of immune heterogeneity within non-small cell lung tumors. Study-level findings and limits: High-frequency clones unique to single sites coexisted with identical dominant CDR3 beta clonotypes that recurred across tumor sites within a patient.

The sequence came from a man between 60 and 70 years old with non-small cell lung cancer. The chain joins TRBV27 to TRBJ2-5; 12 nucleotides line up with TRBD1. The specimen sequenced was lung tumor tissue. CDR3 amino acids: CASSQYRDRGLETQYF. CDR3 nucleotide sequence: TGTGCCAGCAGTCAGTACCGGGACAGGGGGCTTGAGACCCAGTACTTC.